Listed below are T cell receptor beta chains from one sample, sequenced in a study of blood T cell repertoires in COVID-19. Libraries were prepared by immunoSEQ multiplex PCR; TCRdb keeps only in-frame clonotypes and omits some of them. The sample holds around 140,000 clones; more than 75% are singletons and the top ten take roughly 15%. Sample: peripheral blood. These receptors all stem from a human donor with acute or convalescent COVID-19. The donor label of this sample is uncertain. The CDR3 runs from the conserved cysteine through the conserved F or W. A D gene is named only where the DNA matches it firmly.

D gene: -; J gene: TRBJ2-2; V gene: TRBV11-3; CDR3 protein: CASSGGGGSGGELFF
D gene: TRBD1; J gene: TRBJ2-5; V gene: TRBV15; CDR3 protein: CATSRLISGQGTQYF
D gene: TRBD1; J gene: TRBJ1-1; V gene: TRBV7-9; CDR3 protein: CASSLDRGYDEAFF
D gene: -; J gene: TRBJ1-5; V gene: TRBV30; CDR3 protein: CAWSVPYGGQPQHF
D gene: TRBD2; J gene: TRBJ2-1; V gene: TRBV12-5; CDR3 protein: CASGWTSGGNNEQFF
D gene: TRBD1; J gene: TRBJ2-1; V gene: TRBV5-1; CDR3 protein: CASSSGQAVYNEQFF
D gene: -; J gene: TRBJ2-7; V gene: TRBV27; CDR3 protein: CASSLLIPGYEQYF
D gene: TRBD1; J gene: TRBJ1-1; V gene: TRBV7-9; CDR3 protein: CASSLTGDKAEAFF
D gene: -; J gene: TRBJ2-3; V gene: TRBV21-1; CDR3 protein: CASTGTSGTDTQYF
D gene: TRBD2; J gene: TRBJ2-7; V gene: TRBV4-1; CDR3 protein: CASSLGGDYEQYF
D gene: -; J gene: TRBJ2-7; V gene: TRBV27; CDR3 protein: CASSLSEESYEQYF
D gene: TRBD2; J gene: TRBJ2-3; V gene: TRBV12-5; CDR3 protein: CASGLGVAGEEQYF
D gene: -; J gene: TRBJ2-5; V gene: TRBV7-9; CDR3 protein: CASSQIRQWGQETQYF
D gene: TRBD2; J gene: TRBJ2-1; V gene: TRBV30; CDR3 protein: CAFHAAGGPRSYNEQFF
D gene: -; J gene: TRBJ1-4; V gene: TRBV4-2; CDR3 protein: CASSQEQGKLFF
D gene: TRBD2; J gene: TRBJ2-5; V gene: TRBV6-5; CDR3 protein: CASKSGGAGETQYF
D gene: -; J gene: TRBJ2-1; V gene: TRBV6-2/TRBV6-3; CDR3 protein: CASSYFFEVGGNEQFF
D gene: TRBD1; J gene: TRBJ2-7; V gene: TRBV9; CDR3 protein: CASSSTGGSSEQYF
D gene: TRBD2; J gene: TRBJ2-2; V gene: TRBV4-1; CDR3 protein: CASSQDSAGRVYTGELFF
D gene: -; J gene: TRBJ1-5; V gene: TRBV18; CDR3 protein: CASSRDKNQPQHF
D gene: -; J gene: TRBJ1-5; V gene: TRBV6-6; CDR3 protein: CASSYLFGDSNQPQHF
D gene: -; J gene: TRBJ1-4; V gene: TRBV4-2; CDR3 protein: CASSPTHSTNEKLFF
D gene: TRBD1; J gene: TRBJ1-6; V gene: TRBV30; CDR3 protein: CAWGTGLNSPLHF
D gene: -; J gene: TRBJ2-1; V gene: TRBV11-2; CDR3 protein: CASSLEGASNNEQFF
D gene: TRBD1; J gene: TRBJ1-2; V gene: TRBV6-5; CDR3 protein: CATVTGPHRDGYTF
D gene: TRBD1; J gene: TRBJ2-7; V gene: TRBV7-2; CDR3 protein: CASSRDRGYEQYF
D gene: -; J gene: TRBJ1-3; V gene: TRBV6-1; CDR3 protein: CASSGRGGGNGNTIYF
D gene: -; J gene: TRBJ2-5; V gene: TRBV24-1; CDR3 protein: CATSDPGQGGTQYF
D gene: -; J gene: TRBJ2-3; V gene: TRBV15; CDR3 protein: CATSRDSSRGQYF
D gene: -; J gene: TRBJ2-1; V gene: TRBV30; CDR3 protein: CAWTRGASYDEQFF
D gene: -; J gene: TRBJ2-3; V gene: TRBV6-5; CDR3 protein: CASSSQPGTDTQYF
D gene: TRBD2; J gene: TRBJ2-7; V gene: TRBV6-2/TRBV6-3; CDR3 protein: CASSKTGGSYEQYF
D gene: TRBD1; J gene: TRBJ2-7; V gene: TRBV2; CDR3 protein: CASRRQGVREQYF
D gene: TRBD2; J gene: TRBJ2-7; V gene: TRBV3-1/TRBV3-2; CDR3 protein: CASSRTSGGSSYEQYF
D gene: -; J gene: TRBJ2-7; V gene: TRBV6-5; CDR3 protein: CASSYEAGLSYEQYF
D gene: TRBD1; J gene: TRBJ1-2; V gene: TRBV7-2; CDR3 protein: CASRTGTGGVRYYGYTF
D gene: -; J gene: TRBJ2-7; V gene: TRBV3-1/TRBV3-2; CDR3 protein: CASSKERGRTYEQYF
D gene: -; J gene: TRBJ1-2; V gene: TRBV6-1; CDR3 protein: CASSDAGRGGYTF
D gene: -; J gene: TRBJ1-1; V gene: TRBV6-5; CDR3 protein: CASSQSMGLEAFF
D gene: -; J gene: TRBJ1-1; V gene: TRBV11-1; CDR3 protein: CASSLNLNTEAFF
D gene: -; J gene: TRBJ1-1; V gene: TRBV7-3; CDR3 protein: CASSLGPPTTYSEAFF
D gene: -; J gene: TRBJ2-2; V gene: TRBV5-4; CDR3 protein: CASSPRAGLTGELFF
D gene: -; J gene: TRBJ2-1; V gene: TRBV9; CDR3 protein: CASSVAPGLYNEQFF
D gene: TRBD1; J gene: TRBJ1-2; V gene: TRBV18; CDR3 protein: CASSHGQGLSDYGYTF
D gene: TRBD1; J gene: TRBJ2-3; V gene: TRBV29-1; CDR3 protein: CSVGGTGVTDTQYF
D gene: -; J gene: TRBJ2-3; V gene: TRBV6-2/TRBV6-3; CDR3 protein: CASSYSGGPYTDTQYF
D gene: -; J gene: TRBJ1-1; V gene: TRBV7-2; CDR3 protein: CASSQQIRGAEAFF
D gene: TRBD1; J gene: TRBJ1-2; V gene: TRBV5-1; CDR3 protein: CASSQEGSPDRVYGYTF
D gene: -; J gene: TRBJ2-1; V gene: TRBV7-3; CDR3 protein: CASSFSSVAYNEQFF
D gene: -; J gene: TRBJ1-3; V gene: TRBV3-1/TRBV3-2; CDR3 protein: CASSKEVMATLHTIYF
D gene: TRBD1; J gene: TRBJ2-5; V gene: TRBV10-2; CDR3 protein: CASRQTGGGQETQYF
D gene: TRBD1; J gene: TRBJ2-5; V gene: TRBV9; CDR3 protein: CASSVGGGTGGSETQYF
D gene: -; J gene: TRBJ2-2; V gene: TRBV6-6; CDR3 protein: CASSYSTRGNTGELFF
D gene: -; J gene: TRBJ1-3; V gene: TRBV5-8; CDR3 protein: CASSLSEAGGNTIYF
D gene: -; J gene: TRBJ2-7; V gene: TRBV27; CDR3 protein: CASSLYPPLMGSYEQYF
D gene: TRBD2; J gene: TRBJ2-3; V gene: TRBV6-6; CDR3 protein: CASSRTSGGPTDTQYF
D gene: -; J gene: TRBJ1-5; V gene: TRBV7-2; CDR3 protein: CASSSRSGVYSNQPQHF
D gene: TRBD1; J gene: TRBJ1-1; V gene: TRBV11-2; CDR3 protein: CASRLSAGQANTEAFF
D gene: TRBD1; J gene: TRBJ1-2; V gene: TRBV5-1; CDR3 protein: CASSTGQVYGYTF
D gene: TRBD1; J gene: TRBJ2-7; V gene: TRBV2; CDR3 protein: CASRGPTGEPPYEQYF